This T cell receptor beta chain comes out of a study of neurological immune-mediated disorders. Findings and limits, study-wide: The repertoires of 18 of 34 multiple sclerosis patients were placed by phylogenetic grouping in a single related-CDR3 cluster, which may be a signature.

This clonotype was seen at least ten times. The antigen is undetermined. With 10-nucleotide random UMIs, 5'RACE was used to make the cDNA. MiXCR, run by TCRdb on the 5' RACE reads, gives a single entry per CDR3 protein. The sample has around 62,000 distinct CDR3 sequences, under 5% seen once. Germline V gives CDR1 MNHEY, CDR2 SMNVEV (reference sequence). Deletions cut 3 bases from V and 0 bases from J, with 11 bases between. CDR3 length: 15 amino acids. This receptor was obtained from a man aged 50 to 59 with multiple sclerosis. Sequences were obtained from PBMCs. The chain links TRBV27 to TRBJ2-5, with D perhaps being TRBD1 or TRBD2 (5 bases each). The CDR3 bases are TGTGCCAGCAGTTTTTACCGAGGGGACCAAGAGACCCAGTACTTC. Its protein is CASSFYRGDQETQYF.